This TCR beta chain was recovered during a study of cytomegalovirus exposure and HLA in healthy donors. Study-level findings and limits: Association of a missense DCLRE1C variant with TCR beta V- and J-gene trimming was reported in a later analysis. In an earlier analysis, most TCR beta V segments were productive about 90% or about 30% of the time.

PCR was performed using 60 Vbeta and 13 Jbeta primers. The repertoire was sequenced with immunoSEQ multiplex PCR; TCRdb's copy has only in-frame clones and lacks some. The sample gives about 200,000 clones, roughly four fifths of which show up once; roughly 2.5% is in the top ten. Comment on this clone: Its antigen is not identified.

Healthy donors of bone marrow made up the group. Though nominally healthy at sampling, donors likely had unrecorded immune exposures. V was pared by 2 bases and J by 4 bases, with 16 bases of the junction left unmatched. CDR1 and CDR2 from the germline V gene are SEHNR and FQNEAQ (reference sequence). This CDR3 comprises 18 residues. The material sequenced was PBMCs. The genes are TRBV7-9 and TRBJ1-2; 7 bases agree with TRBD1. This clonotype was sampled from a woman in her thirties or forties in good health and CMV-seronegative. CDR3 sequence: CASSLNGQGETGSYGYTF. DNA of the CDR3: TGTGCCAGCAGCTTAAACGGGCAGGGGGAAACCGGATCCTATGGCTACACCTTC.